The subject of this entry is one TCR beta chain. TCRdb keeps only in-frame clones here, not all; method: immunoSEQ multiplex PCR. This table holds approximately 72,000 clones, approximately 85% found once. This sample is drawn from a study of blood T cell repertoires in COVID-19. Study context: Samples taken during acute and convalescent COVID-19 were collected in the United States, Italy and Spain. PBMCs, B-cell-depleted T cells, or T cells were the source of the cDNA or gDNA that made up the material.

This TCR was sampled from a woman aged 80 or over with active or convalescent COVID-19. The sequencing input was peripheral blood.

The CDR3 bases are TGCGCCAGCAGCATAACTAGTGGGTGGGCCGGGGAGCTGTTTTTT. Translation: CASSITSGWAGELFF. The rearrangement joins TRBV4-3 to TRBJ2-2; maybe TRBD2 (5 bases). CDR1 is LGHNA and CDR2 is YSLEER in the germline V gene. The CDR3 spans 15 residues. V shed 5 bases and J shed 6 bases, with 16 bases lying between them.